Sequencing of this T cell receptor (beta chain) was carried out in a study of T-cell reconstitution after alpha-beta-depleted transplantation in children. This clonotype was counted ten times or more. No antigen is known for it. General observations from the study: Reportedly, roughly two months post-transplant, alpha-beta T cells arose from several hundred expanded graft clones. Recipient T cells and thymic progenitors that survived gave rise to the high TCRbeta diversity observed at day 60 in some patients. One year after transplant, T-cell counts and diversity came mostly from newly produced T cells.

Preparation of the TCRbeta library involved a method that used unique molecular identifiers. Each CDR3 protein gets one entry after TCRdb re-called the PCR reads with MiXCR. The data contain 250,000 to 300,000 distinct CDR3 sequences, about 7.3% of them singletons. This TCR was recovered from a female patient aged 2-10 years who had a stem cell transplant for Fanconi anemia, so the T cells may come from the graft donor. The sequencing here drew on peripheral blood, taken 360 days after TCRalphabeta/CD19-depleted stem cell transplant.

CDR3 sequence reads: CSAEGLAGVETQYF. Here the CDR3 DNA reads TGCAGTGCGGAGGGACTAGCGGGGGTCGAGACCCAGTACTTC. The chain couples TRBV20-1 to TRBJ2-5; 14 positions agree with TRBD2. The CDR3 extends over 14 amino acids. The junction had 5 bases not matched to a gene; V was cut back by 6 bases and J by 5 bases. Germline loops: CDR1 DFQATT, CDR2 SNEGSKA (reference sequence).